A single sample gave rise to the 20 T cell receptor beta chains below, sequenced in a study of graft-versus-host responses after intestinal transplantation. Their antigens remain unidentified. The assay was immunoSEQ multiplex PCR, and TCRdb's table has in-frame clones only and misses some. The sample shows 96,000 or so clones, 90% to 95% of them seen only once. The starting material was unstimulated CD4+ T cells sorted from spleen or lymph node cells, obtained before intestinal transplant. These TCRs come from a human donor who received an intestinal transplant.

This rearrangement joins TRBV10-1 to TRBJ2-5, with 7 bases that match TRBD1. CDR3 length equals 15 residues. V trimming: 4 bases; J trimming: 3 bases; junction bases outside the gene matches: 8. Germline values: CDR1 WNHNN, CDR2 SYGVQD (reference sequence). The CDR3 is CASSARTTGEETQYF. The CDR3 DNA sequence: TGCGCCAGCAGTGCACGAACAACAGGGGAAGAGACCCAGTACTTC.

The chain has TRBV30 and TRBJ1-3; D is unclear. The CDR3 sequence is 12 residues long. The V gene lost 2 bases and the J gene lost 4 bases, with 6 bases spanning the gap. The germline V gene has CDR1 GTSNPN and CDR2 SVGIG (reference sequence). The CDR3 DNA reads TGTGCCTGGAGTTCTAGGGGAAACACCATATATTTT. The encoded protein is CAWSSRGNTIYF.

The chain joins TRBV29-1 to TRBJ2-7; D ambiguous. CDR3 length equals 12 residues. Germline values: CDR1 SQVTM, CDR2 ANQGSEA. V lost 7 bases and J 4 bases, leaving 14 bases between the germline ends. The CDR3 reads CSAAQNRYEQYF. The CDR3 bases are TGCAGCGCCGCCCAGAACAGATACGAGCAGTACTTC.

The CDR3, as DNA: TGTGCCAGCTCACCCACCGTGACAGGGATCACTGAAGCTTTCTTT. This translates into CASSPTVTGITEAFF. V gene TRBV18 combines with J gene TRBJ1-1; TRBD1 aligns across 7 bases. The CDR3 has 15 residues. The V gene's germline CDR1 is KGHSH and CDR2 LQKENI. V was pared by 3 bases and J by 4 bases, with 8 bases of the junction left unmatched.

This chain uses TRBV10-2 with TRBJ2-7; 7 bases line up with TRBD2. In germline, CDR1 is WSHSY, CDR2 SAAADI. With V trimmed by 0 bases and J by 0 bases, 8 bases remained unmatched. The length of the CDR3 is 17 residues. This CDR3 is CASSESLRRESSYEQYF. The CDR3 nucleotides read TGCGCCAGCAGTGAGTCGCTGAGGCGGGAGTCCTCCTACGAGCAGTACTTC.

The chain combines TRBV7-6 with TRBJ2-3, with TRBD1 identical over 9 bases. Germline-derived CDR1 and CDR2 are SGHVS and FNYEAQ. V lost 5 bases, J lost 2 bases, and 5 bases stayed unmatched. The length of the CDR3 is 15 residues. CDR3 amino acids: CASSGQGLVTDTQYF. CDR3 coding DNA: TGTGCCAGCAGCGGACAGGGGCTGGTCACAGATACGCAGTATTTT.

This rearrangement joins TRBV2 to TRBJ2-3; the match to TRBD2 covers 7 bases. In germline, CDR1 is SNHLY, CDR2 FYNNEI. The CDR3 spans 14 residues. The V gene end was trimmed by 5 bases and the J gene end by 2 bases; junction bases not matched to a gene: 4. The CDR3 region has the DNA TGTGCCAGCAGTCTAAGCGGGGTCACAGATACGCAGTATTTT. As protein: CASSLSGVTDTQYF.

The chain employs TRBV5-4 and TRBJ1-2; a possible D gene is TRBD1 (6 bases). The CDR3 runs to 13 residues. Per germline, CDR1 SGHNT and CDR2 YYREEE (reference sequence). V was trimmed by 1 base and J by 7 bases, leaving 11 bases between them. CDR3 bases: TGTGCCAGCAGCTTGCAGGGGCTAGGTGGCTACACCTTC. Translation: CASSLQGLGGYTF. Full variable domain (missing parts from reference TRBV5-4 and TRBJ1-2): ETGVTQSPTHLIKTRGQQVTLRCSSQSGHNTVSWYQQALGQGPQFIFQYYREEENGRGNFPPRFSGLQFPNYSSELNVNALELDDSALYLCASSLQGLGGYTFGSGTRLTVV.

The gene calls are TRBV5-1 and TRBJ1-2, with 10 bases matching TRBD1. Losses at the gene ends were 2 bases for V and 5 bases for J; bases not matched to a gene: 9. The CDR3 has 16 amino acids. Germline lookup yields CDR1 SGHRS and CDR2 YFSETQ. DNA for the CDR3: TGCGCCAGCAGCTTATCTAGCGGGACAGGGGCTTATGGCTACACCTTC. Protein sequence: CASSLSSGTGAYGYTF.

The chain uses TRBV7-2 and TRBJ1-1; TRBD1 is a possible D gene (6 bases). CDR3 length equals 14 residues. Germline loops: CDR1 SGHTA, CDR2 FQGNSA. Trimming pared 4 bases from V and 7 bases from J, leaving 16 bases between. The CDR3 is CASSYTGYGGEAFF. CDR3 DNA: TGTGCCAGCAGCTATACAGGGTACGGAGGTGAAGCTTTCTTT.

This rearrangement joins TRBV10-3 to TRBJ2-7, with D maybe TRBD2 (6 bases). Per germline, CDR1 ENHRY and CDR2 SYGVKD. Trimming pared 0 bases from V and 5 bases from J, leaving 11 bases between. This CDR3 spans 14 amino acids. The CDR3, as DNA: TGTGCCATCAGTGAGTCGGGGGGAATGGACGAGCAGTACTTC. It is translated as CAISESGGMDEQYF.

The chain is built from TRBV19 and TRBJ2-7; TRBD1 matches 11 bases. V lost 5 bases, J lost 3 bases, and 6 bases stayed unmatched. This CDR3 is 15 amino acids long. CDR1 is LNHDA, CDR2 SQIVND, per germline (reference sequence). CDR3 nucleotide sequence: TGTGCCAGTAGTGGATGGGACAGGGGGAACTACGAGCAGTACTTC. Residues: CASSGWDRGNYEQYF. The whole variable domain, filled in from reference TRBV19 and TRBJ2-7, reads DGGITQSPKYLFRKEGQNVTLSCEQNLNHDAMYWYRQDPGQGLRLIYYSQIVNDFQKGDIAEGYSVSREKKESFPLTVTSAQKNPTAFYLCASSGWDRGNYEQYFGPGTRLTVT.

This chain joins TRBV19 and TRBJ1-3; D is unresolved. The V gene lost 3 bases and the J gene lost 3 bases, with 6 bases spanning the gap. CDR3 length: 13 residues. CDR1 is LNHDA, CDR2 SQIVND, per germline (reference sequence). The CDR3 DNA reads TGTGCCAGTAGTATTCGGGGTGGAAACACCATATATTTT. This sequence encodes CASSIRGGNTIYF.

The CDR3 reads CACSDRGLYEQYF. The CDR3 region has the DNA TGTGCCTGCTCTGACAGGGGTCTTTACGAGCAGTACTTC. V gene TRBV30 combines with J gene TRBJ2-7; TRBD1 aligns across 8 bases. There are 13 residues in the CDR3. Germline V lookup: CDR1 GTSNPN, CDR2 SVGIG (reference sequence). The V and J ends lost 6 bases and 4 bases, in that order; junction bases with no gene match: 8.

V usage is TRBV2 and J usage is TRBJ2-5, with 9 positions matching TRBD2. Gene TRBJ2-7 matches the end of the DNA better, so the J call may be wrong. The CDR3 is 14 residues long. Germline CDR1 and CDR2: SNHLY and FYNNEI. This CDR3 reads CASRRPSGTYEQYF. CDR3 coding DNA: TGTGCCAGCCGAAGGCCTAGCGGGACCTACGAGCAGTACTTC.

V is TRBV6-1 and J is TRBJ2-1; the match to TRBD2 covers 11 bases. V was pared by 4 bases and J by 5 bases, with 7 bases of the junction left unmatched. CDR1 MNHNS and CDR2 SASEGT come from the germline V gene. CDR3 length equals 16 residues. The CDR3 nucleotides read TGTGCCAGCAGTGTTCGGTTAGCGGGAGGGAACAATGAGCAGTTCTTC. Encoded protein: CASSVRLAGGNNEQFF.

In this sample, this clone turned up once. V usage is TRBV2 and J usage is TRBJ2-7, with D perhaps matching TRBD2 (6 bases). The CDR3 has 13 amino acids. V was trimmed by 7 bases and J by 6 bases, leaving 16 bases between them. Germline assignment: CDR1 SNHLY and CDR2 FYNNEI. CDR3 in amino acids: CASKWRVNGEQYF. CDR3 DNA: TGTGCCAGCAAGTGGAGGGTGAATGGCGAGCAGTACTTC.

The chain recombines TRBV9 with TRBJ1-4, with a tentative D call TRBD1 (5 bases). Looked up from germline, CDR1 is SGDLS and CDR2 is YYNGEE. Trimming cost V 2 bases and J 8 bases, with 10 bases left between them. CDR3 length: 13 residues. CDR3 DNA: TGTGCCAGCAGCGTGGGACTGGGCGAAAAACTGTTTTTT. Protein sequence: CASSVGLGEKLFF.

The chain employs TRBV5-4 and TRBJ2-5; D unresolved. Germline CDR1 and CDR2: SGHNT and YYREEE (reference sequence). With 2 bases removed from V and 4 bases from J, the gap between germline ends came to 12 bases. The CDR3 length is 14 residues. CDR3 nucleotides: TGTGCCAGCAGCTTTGACGACCGAGGAGAGACCCAGTACTTC. It is translated as CASSFDDRGETQYF.

V usage is TRBV13 and J usage is TRBJ1-2, with D hard to call. CDR1 PRHDT and CDR2 FYEKMQ come from the germline V gene (reference sequence). V lost 5 bases and J 8 bases, leaving 15 bases between the germline ends. The length of the CDR3 is 13 residues. The CDR3 DNA is TGTGCCAGCAGCCCGGACCGGGGTAGAGGCTACACCTTC. This translates into CASSPDRGRGYTF.